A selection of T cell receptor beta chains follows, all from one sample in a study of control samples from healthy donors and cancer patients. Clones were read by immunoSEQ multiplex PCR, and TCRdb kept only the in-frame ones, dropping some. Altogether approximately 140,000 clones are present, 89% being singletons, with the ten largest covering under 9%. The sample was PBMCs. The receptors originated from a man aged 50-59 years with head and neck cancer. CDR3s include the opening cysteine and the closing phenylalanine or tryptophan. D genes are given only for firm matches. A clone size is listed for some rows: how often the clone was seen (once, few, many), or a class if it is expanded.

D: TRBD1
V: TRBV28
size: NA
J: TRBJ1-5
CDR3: CASSFSRTGSFDSNQPQHF
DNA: TGTGCCAGCTCCTTTTCTCGGACAGGGAGTTTTGATAGCAATCAGCCCCAGCATTTT

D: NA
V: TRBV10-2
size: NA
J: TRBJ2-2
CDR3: CASSLQVSTGELFF
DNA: TGCGCCAGCAGTTTACAGGTCTCCACCGGGGAGCTGTTTTTT

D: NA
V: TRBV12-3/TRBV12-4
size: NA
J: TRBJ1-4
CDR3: CASRNWNNEKLFF
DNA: TGTGCCAGCAGGAACTGGAATAATGAAAAACTGTTTTTT

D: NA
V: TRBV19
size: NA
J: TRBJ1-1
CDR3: CASSNRITDAFF
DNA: TGTGCCAGTAGTAACAGGATCACTGACGCTTTCTTT

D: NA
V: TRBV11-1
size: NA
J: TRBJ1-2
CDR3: CASSLGRGYGYTF
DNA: TGTGCCAGCAGCCTTGGCCGGGGCTATGGCTACACCTTC

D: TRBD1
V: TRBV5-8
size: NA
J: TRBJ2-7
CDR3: CASSLWTGRVEQYF
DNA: TGTGCCAGCAGCCTCTGGACAGGCCGGGTCGAGCAGTACTTC

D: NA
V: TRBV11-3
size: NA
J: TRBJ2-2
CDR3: CASSLVRGLNTGELFF
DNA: TGTGCCAGCAGCTTAGTTCGAGGGCTTAACACCGGGGAGCTGTTTTTT

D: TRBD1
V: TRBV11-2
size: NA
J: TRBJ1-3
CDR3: CASSPTGGFGNTIYF
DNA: TGTGCCAGCAGCCCGACAGGGGGTTTCGGAAACACCATATATTTT

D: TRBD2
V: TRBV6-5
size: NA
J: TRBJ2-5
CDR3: CASSYRGEETQYF
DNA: TGTGCCAGCAGTTACCGGGGGGAAGAGACCCAGTACTTC

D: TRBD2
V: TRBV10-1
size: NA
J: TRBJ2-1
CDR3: CASSESGAGAHNEQFF
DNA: TGCGCCAGCAGTGAGTCCGGGGCGGGAGCCCACAATGAGCAGTTCTTC

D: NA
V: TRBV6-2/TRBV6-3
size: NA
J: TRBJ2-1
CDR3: CASSSEFPQFF
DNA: TGTGCCAGCAGTTCGGAGTTTCCGCAGTTCTTC

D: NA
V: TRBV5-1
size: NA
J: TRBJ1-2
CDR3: CASSLAPGQSYGYTF
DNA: TGCGCCAGCAGCTTGGCCCCCGGACAGAGCTATGGCTACACCTTC

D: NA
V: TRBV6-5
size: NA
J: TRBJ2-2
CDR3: CASRRTGEGGELFF
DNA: TGTGCCAGCAGACGCACAGGGGAGGGCGGGGAGCTGTTTTTT

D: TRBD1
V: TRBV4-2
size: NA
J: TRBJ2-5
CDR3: CASSQVHTGTGAQETQYF
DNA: TGTGCCAGCAGCCAAGTCCATACCGGGACAGGGGCCCAAGAGACCCAGTACTTC

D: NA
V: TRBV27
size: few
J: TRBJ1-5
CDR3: CASSLLPPVTGNQPQHF
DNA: TGTGCCAGCAGTTTACTTCCCCCGGTAACGGGCAATCAGCCCCAGCATTTT

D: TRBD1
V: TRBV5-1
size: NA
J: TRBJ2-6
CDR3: CASSLVGQGSLGANVLTF
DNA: TGCGCCAGCAGCTTGGTTGGACAGGGGTCCCTTGGGGCCAACGTCCTGACTTTC

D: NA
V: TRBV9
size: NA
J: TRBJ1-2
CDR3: CASSVGLRGGYTF
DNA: TGTGCCAGCAGCGTAGGACTTAGGGGTGGCTACACCTTC

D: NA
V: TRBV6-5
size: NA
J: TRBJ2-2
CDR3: CASSYMVGFGTGELFF
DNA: TGTGCCAGCAGTTACATGGTGGGCTTCGGCACCGGGGAGCTGTTTTTT

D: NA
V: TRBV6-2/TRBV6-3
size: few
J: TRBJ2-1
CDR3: CASSPGTAYNEQFF
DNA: TGTGCCAGCAGCCCAGGGACGGCGTACAATGAGCAGTTCTTC

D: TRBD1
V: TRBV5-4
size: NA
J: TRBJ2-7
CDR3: CASSLNRGFYEQYF
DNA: TGTGCCAGCAGCTTGAACAGGGGATTCTACGAGCAGTACTTC

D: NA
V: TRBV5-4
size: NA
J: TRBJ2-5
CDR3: CASSFVQGIEETQYF
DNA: TGTGCCAGCAGCTTCGTCCAGGGGATCGAAGAGACCCAGTACTTC

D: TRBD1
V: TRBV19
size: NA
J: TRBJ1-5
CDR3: CASSIGQGSNQPQHF
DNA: TGTGCCAGTAGTATCGGACAGGGGAGCAATCAGCCCCAGCATTTT

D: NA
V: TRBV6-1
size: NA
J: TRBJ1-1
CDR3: CASSEWDFYTEAFF
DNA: TGTGCCAGCAGTGAATGGGACTTTTACACTGAAGCTTTCTTT

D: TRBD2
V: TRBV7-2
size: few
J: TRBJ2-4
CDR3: CASSSSGLAKNIQYF
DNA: TGTGCCAGCAGCTCTAGCGGCTTAGCCAAAAACATTCAGTACTTC

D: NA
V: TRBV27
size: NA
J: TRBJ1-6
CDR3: CASSLSTPLASYNSPLHF
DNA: TGTGCCAGCAGTTTATCGACACCCCTGGCCTCCTATAATTCACCCCTCCACTTT

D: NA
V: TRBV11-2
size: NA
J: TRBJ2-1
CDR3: CASSPGRSNEQFF
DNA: TGTGCCAGCAGCCCCGGTCGGTCAAATGAGCAGTTCTTC

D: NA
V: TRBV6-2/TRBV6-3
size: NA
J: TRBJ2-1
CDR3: CASSRQSWQGGRQVYNEQFF
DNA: TGTGCCAGCAGTCGCCAGTCTTGGCAGGGGGGAAGGCAAGTCTACAATGAGCAGTTCTTC

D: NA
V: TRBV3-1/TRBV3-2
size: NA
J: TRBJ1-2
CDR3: CASSLGLPGNYGYTF
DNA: TGTGCCAGCAGCCTCGGACTGCCCGGGAACTATGGCTACACCTTC

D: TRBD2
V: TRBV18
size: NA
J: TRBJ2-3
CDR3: CASSPPGLAGEPDTQYF
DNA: TGTGCCAGCTCACCACCGGGACTAGCGGGAGAACCAGATACGCAGTATTTT

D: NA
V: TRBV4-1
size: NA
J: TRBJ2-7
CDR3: CASSQEGGVSSYEQYF
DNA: TGCGCCAGCAGCCAAGAAGGCGGGGTAAGCTCCTACGAGCAGTACTTC

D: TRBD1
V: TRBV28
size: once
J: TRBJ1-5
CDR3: CASRQGDGMRQPQHF
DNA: TGTGCCAGCAGGCAGGGGGACGGGATGAGACAGCCCCAGCATTTT

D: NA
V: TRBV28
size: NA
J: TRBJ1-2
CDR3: CASSLSSGDGYGYTF
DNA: TGTGCCAGCAGTTTATCATCCGGGGATGGCTATGGCTACACCTTC

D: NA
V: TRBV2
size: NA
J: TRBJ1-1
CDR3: CAGAGQMNTEAFF
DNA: TGTGCCGGCGCCGGGCAGATGAACACTGAAGCTTTCTTT

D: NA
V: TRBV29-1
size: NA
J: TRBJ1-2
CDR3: CSVVRGFNYGYTF
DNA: TGCAGCGTTGTAAGAGGGTTCAACTATGGCTACACCTTC

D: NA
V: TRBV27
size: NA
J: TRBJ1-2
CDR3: CASSLSGTWNYGYTF
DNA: TGTGCCAGCAGTCTCTCCGGGACCTGGAACTATGGCTACACCTTC

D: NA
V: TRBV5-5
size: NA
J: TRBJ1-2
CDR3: CASSPGTFLVGGYTF
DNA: TGTGCCAGCAGCCCCGGGACATTCTTGGTGGGTGGCTACACCTTC

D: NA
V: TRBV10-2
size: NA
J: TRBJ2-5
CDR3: CASSSQETQYF
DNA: TGCGCCAGCAGCTCCCAAGAGACCCAGTACTTC

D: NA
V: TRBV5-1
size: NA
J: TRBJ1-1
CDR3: CASNIGDTEAFF
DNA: TGCGCCAGCAACATAGGGGACACTGAAGCTTTCTTT

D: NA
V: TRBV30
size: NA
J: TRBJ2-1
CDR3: CAWMRTDIYNEQFF
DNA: TGTGCCTGGATGCGGACGGATATTTACAATGAGCAGTTCTTC

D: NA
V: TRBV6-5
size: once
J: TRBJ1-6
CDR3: CASSYEGFYSPLHF
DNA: TGTGCCAGCAGTTACGAGGGTTTTTATTCACCCCTCCACTTT

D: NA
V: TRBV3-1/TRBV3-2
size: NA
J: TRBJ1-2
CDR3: CASSQGQLNYGYTF
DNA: TGTGCCAGCAGCCAAGGGCAACTGAACTATGGCTACACCTTC

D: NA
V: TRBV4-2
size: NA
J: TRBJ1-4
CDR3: CASSQGTDPTNEKLFF
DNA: TGTGCCAGCAGCCAAGGGACAGATCCAACTAATGAAAAACTGTTTTTT

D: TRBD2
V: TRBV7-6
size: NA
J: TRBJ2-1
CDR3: CASSLGGGSYNEQFF
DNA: TGTGCCAGCAGCCTTGGGGGGGGATCCTACAATGAGCAGTTCTTC

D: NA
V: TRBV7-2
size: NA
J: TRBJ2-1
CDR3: CASSLDGTSGVRFF
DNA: TGTGCCAGCAGCTTAGACGGGACCTCAGGTGTGCGGTTCTTC

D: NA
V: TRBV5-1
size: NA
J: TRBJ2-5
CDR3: CASSRDRFQETQYF
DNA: TGCGCCAGCAGCCGTGACAGATTCCAAGAGACCCAGTACTTC

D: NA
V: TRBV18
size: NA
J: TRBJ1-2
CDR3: CASSAGESYGYTF
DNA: TGTGCCAGCTCCGCGGGGGAGAGCTATGGCTACACCTTC

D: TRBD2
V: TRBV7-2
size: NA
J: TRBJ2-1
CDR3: CASSLPSGSSYNEQFF
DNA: TGTGCCAGCAGCTTACCGAGCGGGAGCTCCTACAATGAGCAGTTCTTC

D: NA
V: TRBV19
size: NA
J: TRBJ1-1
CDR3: CASSWGIPNTEAFF
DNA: TGTGCCAGTAGCTGGGGAATACCGAACACTGAAGCTTTCTTT

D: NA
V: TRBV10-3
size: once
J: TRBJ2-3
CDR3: CAISAIIPPSTDTQYF
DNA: TGTGCCATCAGCGCAATAATCCCACCTAGCACAGATACGCAGTATTTT

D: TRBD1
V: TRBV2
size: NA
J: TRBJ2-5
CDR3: CAGGQGQETQYF
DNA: TGTGCCGGAGGACAGGGACAAGAGACCCAGTACTTC

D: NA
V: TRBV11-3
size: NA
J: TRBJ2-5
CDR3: CASSPHRGEETQYF
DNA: TGTGCCAGCAGCCCCCACCGCGGGGAAGAGACCCAGTACTTC